Listed below are T cell receptor beta chains from one sample, sequenced in a study of early T cells in non-severe SARS-CoV-2 infection. TCRdb reanalysed the 5' RACE reads using MiXCR and keeps one entry per CDR3 protein. Among 60,000 to 75,000 distinct CDR3 sequences listed, roughly 4.6% were seen once. The material sequenced was whole blood, taken at baseline. All receptors derive from an adult who was a healthcare worker with PCR-confirmed SARS-CoV-2 infection or an uninfected control (not recorded which). The donor label of this sample is uncertain. CDR3s include the opening cysteine and the closing phenylalanine or tryptophan. A D gene is named only where the DNA matches it firmly. Rows give clone size only sometimes, using once, few, many, or a class for an expanded clone.

J: TRBJ1-5; V: TRBV20-1; D: NA; size: many; CDR3: CSARGWGAQPQHF; DNA: TGCAGTGCTAGAGGCTGGGGAGCCCAGCCCCAGCATTTT
J: TRBJ2-2; V: TRBV12-3/TRBV12-4; D: TRBD1; size: NA; CDR3: CASSPFPGGVGELFF; DNA: TGTGCCAGCAGTCCCTTCCCAGGGGGCGTTGGGGAGCTGTTTTTT
J: TRBJ2-1; V: TRBV5-1; D: NA; size: NA; CDR3: CASSLAGLSSYNEQFF; DNA: TGCGCCAGCAGCTTGGCCGGGTTGAGCTCCTACAATGAGCAGTTCTTC
J: TRBJ2-2; V: TRBV2; D: TRBD1; size: NA; CDR3: CASRKQGAGELFF; DNA: TGTGCCAGCAGGAAACAGGGGGCCGGGGAGCTGTTTTTT
J: TRBJ2-5; V: TRBV20-1; D: TRBD2; size: few; CDR3: CSARALRGRGGEETQYF; DNA: TGCAGTGCTAGAGCCCTTCGGGGGCGGGGGGGCGAAGAGACCCAGTACTTC
J: TRBJ1-1; V: TRBV7-6; D: TRBD1; size: NA; CDR3: CASSLGRTGERNTEAFF; DNA: TGTGCCAGCAGCTTAGGGCGTACAGGGGAAAGGAACACTGAAGCTTTCTTT
J: TRBJ2-5; V: TRBV20-1; D: NA; size: many; CDR3: CSARDVRGTQETQYF; DNA: TGCAGTGCTAGAGATGTTAGGGGAACACAAGAGACCCAGTACTTC
J: TRBJ2-3; V: TRBV4-3; D: NA; size: few; CDR3: CASSQGPAHTDTQYF; DNA: TGCGCCAGCAGCCAAGGGCCGGCCCACACAGATACGCAGTATTTT
J: TRBJ2-7; V: TRBV6-1; D: TRBD2; size: NA; CDR3: CASSEAWDYFYEQYF; DNA: TGTGCCAGCAGTGAAGCGTGGGACTACTTCTACGAGCAGTACTTC
J: TRBJ1-1; V: TRBV12-3/TRBV12-4; D: TRBD1; size: many; CDR3: CASSLRGGTGTEAFF; DNA: TGTGCCAGCAGTTTAAGAGGGGGCACGGGCACTGAAGCTTTCTTT
J: TRBJ1-1; V: TRBV30; D: NA; size: NA; CDR3: CAWSVGKAVNTEAFF; DNA: TGTGCCTGGAGTGTTGGTAAAGCGGTGAACACTGAAGCTTTCTTT
J: TRBJ2-6; V: TRBV19; D: TRBD1; size: many; CDR3: CASSDRVSGANVLTF; DNA: TGTGCCAGTAGTGACAGGGTTTCTGGGGCCAACGTCCTGACTTTC
J: TRBJ1-6; V: TRBV7-9; D: NA; size: many; CDR3: CASSLQSPLHF; DNA: TGTGCCAGCAGCTTGCAGTCACCCCTCCACTTT
J: TRBJ1-5; V: TRBV18; D: TRBD1; size: NA; CDR3: CASSPPTTGSNQPQHF; DNA: TGTGCCAGCTCACCACCGACGACAGGGAGCAATCAGCCCCAGCATTTT
J: TRBJ1-4; V: TRBV7-6; D: NA; size: many; CDR3: CASSFLAEEKLFF; DNA: TGTGCCAGCAGCTTCCTGGCGGAAGAAAAACTGTTTTTT
J: TRBJ2-4; V: TRBV27; D: TRBD1; size: NA; CDR3: CASSTSTGTKNIQYF; DNA: TGTGCCAGCAGTACCTCGACAGGGACCAAAAACATTCAGTACTTC
J: TRBJ1-1; V: TRBV7-8; D: NA; size: medium-sized; CDR3: CASSSTGNTEAFF; DNA: TGTGCCAGCAGCTCGACAGGGAACACTGAAGCTTTCTTT
J: TRBJ1-2; V: TRBV10-3; D: NA; size: NA; CDR3: CAIASGALDYGYTF; DNA: TGTGCCATCGCATCCGGGGCCTTGGACTATGGCTACACCTTC